This entry is about one T cell receptor beta chain. The source of the sample is a study of shared clonotypes between healthy human individuals. The CDR3 has 15 amino acids. The germline gives CDR1 MGHRA, CDR2 YSYEKL. Between the trimmed V and J ends, which lost 4 bases and 5 bases, there was a span of 17 bases. CD45RO-negative cells were positively selected for CCR7, leaving out terminally differentiated effector memory CD45RA+ cells. Only in-frame clones appear in the TCRdb table, and some are missing; sequencing was by immunoSEQ multiplex PCR. The table records about 820,000 clones, about 91% of them present only once.

This chain joins TRBV4-1 and TRBJ2-5, with no clear D. The sequencing input was naive CD8+ T cells sorted from blood. The receptor was isolated from a man aged 25-45 years in good health. The CDR3 loop reads CASSPRTHDGETQYF. In DNA, the CDR3 is TGCGCCAGCAGCCCCCGGACCCACGACGGTGAGACCCAGTACTTC.